This TCR beta chain emerged from a study of T-cell memory formation after mild COVID-19. TCRdb analysed the 5' RACE reads with MiXCR anew, one entry per CDR3 protein. The data contain 140,000 to 150,000 distinct CDR3 sequences, less than 20% of them singletons. Worth noting for this clonotype: The antigen is undetermined.

The CDR3 spans 13 residues. Trimming removed 5 bases from V and 3 bases from J, with 11 bases in between. CDR1 SEHNR and CDR2 FQNEAQ come from the germline V gene (reference sequence). Overall study results and limits: Some clones that responded were present in memory (sampled pre-infection), which suggests cross-reactive memory joined. Among contracting clones, CD4+ were mainly CM/EM and CD8+ enriched in EMRA.

This chain joins TRBV7-9 and TRBJ2-7; D uncertain. Sequenced: PBMCs or a T cell subset sorted from them (not recorded which). The receptor comes from an adult woman who had mild COVID-19 (a few samples of this study predate the infection). Cell type and time point are not known. The CDR3 bases are TGTGCCAGCAGCGCACGACACTTCTACGAGCAGTACTTC. Residues: CASSARHFYEQYF.